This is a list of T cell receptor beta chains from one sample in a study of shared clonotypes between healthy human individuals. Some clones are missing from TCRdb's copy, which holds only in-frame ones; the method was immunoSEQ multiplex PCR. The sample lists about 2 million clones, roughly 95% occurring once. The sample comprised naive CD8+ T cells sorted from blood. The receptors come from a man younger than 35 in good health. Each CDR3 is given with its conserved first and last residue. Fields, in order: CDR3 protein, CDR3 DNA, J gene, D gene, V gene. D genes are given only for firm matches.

cdr3_aa: CASSLNRGGKGISPLHF
cdr3_nt: TGTGCCAGCAGCTTAAACAGGGGAGGGAAGGGGATTTCACCCCTCCACTTT
j_call: TRBJ1-6
d_call: TRBD1
v_call: TRBV27

cdr3_aa: CASSVFIAGGDNEQFF
cdr3_nt: TGCGCCAGCAGCGTATTCATAGCGGGAGGGGACAATGAGCAGTTCTTC
j_call: TRBJ2-1
d_call: TRBD2
v_call: TRBV10-2

cdr3_aa: CASSFGNEQYF
cdr3_nt: TGTGCCAGCAGTTTTGGTAACGAGCAGTACTTC
j_call: TRBJ2-7
d_call: NA
v_call: TRBV28

cdr3_aa: CASSVTGGNSYEQYF
cdr3_nt: TGTGCCAGCAGCGTGACCGGCGGGAACTCCTACGAGCAGTACTTC
j_call: TRBJ2-7
d_call: NA
v_call: TRBV9

cdr3_aa: CASNRGVNTEAFF
cdr3_nt: TGTGCCAGCAATAGAGGGGTGAACACTGAAGCTTTCTTT
j_call: TRBJ1-1
d_call: NA
v_call: TRBV28

cdr3_aa: CASSGSGGDHSGNTIYF
cdr3_nt: TGTGCCAGCAGCGGGTCCGGGGGGGACCACTCTGGAAACACCATATATTTT
j_call: TRBJ1-3
d_call: NA
v_call: TRBV9

cdr3_aa: CASSESDLAGRQETQYF
cdr3_nt: TGTGCCAGCAGTGAATCGGACCTAGCGGGCCGCCAAGAGACCCAGTACTTC
j_call: TRBJ2-5
d_call: TRBD2
v_call: TRBV6-1

cdr3_aa: CASSKTGIGQPQHF
cdr3_nt: TGTGCCAGCAGTAAGACAGGGATCGGTCAGCCCCAGCATTTT
j_call: TRBJ1-5
d_call: TRBD1
v_call: TRBV7-8

cdr3_aa: CASSSGPMGGYGYTF
cdr3_nt: TGTGCCAGCAGTTCAGGACCGATGGGTGGCTATGGCTACACCTTC
j_call: TRBJ1-2
d_call: NA
v_call: TRBV27

cdr3_aa: CASSRWQNTGELFF
cdr3_nt: TGTGCCAGCAGCCGCTGGCAGAACACCGGGGAGCTGTTTTTT
j_call: TRBJ2-2
d_call: NA
v_call: TRBV6-5

cdr3_aa: CASSYGLAGGYQETQYF
cdr3_nt: TGTGCCAGCAGCTACGGACTAGCGGGAGGATACCAAGAGACCCAGTACTTC
j_call: TRBJ2-5
d_call: TRBD2
v_call: TRBV7-8

cdr3_aa: CASSVDDLNYGYTF
cdr3_nt: TGTGCCAGCAGCGTAGACGACCTAAACTATGGCTACACCTTC
j_call: TRBJ1-2
d_call: NA
v_call: TRBV9

cdr3_aa: CASSSAQDTNYGYTF
cdr3_nt: TGCGCCAGCAGCTCAGCCCAGGATACTAACTATGGCTACACCTTC
j_call: TRBJ1-2
d_call: NA
v_call: TRBV4-1

cdr3_aa: CAWSAGTSGGSDTQYF
cdr3_nt: TGTGCCTGGAGTGCCGGGACTAGCGGGGGGTCAGATACGCAGTATTTT
j_call: TRBJ2-3
d_call: TRBD2
v_call: TRBV30

cdr3_aa: CASSLGLNTEAFF
cdr3_nt: TGTGCCAGTAGTCTAGGCTTGAACACTGAAGCTTTCTTT
j_call: TRBJ1-1
d_call: NA
v_call: TRBV19

cdr3_aa: CASSRQGQNIQYF
cdr3_nt: TGCGCCAGCAGTCGACAGGGGCAAAACATTCAGTACTTC
j_call: TRBJ2-4
d_call: TRBD1
v_call: TRBV10-2

cdr3_aa: CASSEEEEGGTDMYQETQYF
cdr3_nt: TGTGCCAGCAGTGAAGAGGAGGAGGGCGGGACAGACATGTACCAAGAGACCCAGTACTTC
j_call: TRBJ2-5
d_call: NA
v_call: TRBV2

cdr3_aa: CASSQSGISTDTQYF
cdr3_nt: TGTGCCAGCAGTCAATCAGGGATTAGCACAGATACGCAGTATTTT
j_call: TRBJ2-3
d_call: NA
v_call: TRBV27

cdr3_aa: CASSRGGDADIQYF
cdr3_nt: TGTGCCAGTAGTAGGGGGGGAGACGCCGACATTCAGTACTTC
j_call: TRBJ2-4
d_call: TRBD2
v_call: TRBV19

cdr3_aa: CASSQGRNLAYEQYF
cdr3_nt: TGCGCCAGCAGCCAAGGGAGAAACTTAGCCTACGAGCAGTACTTC
j_call: TRBJ2-7
d_call: NA
v_call: TRBV4-1